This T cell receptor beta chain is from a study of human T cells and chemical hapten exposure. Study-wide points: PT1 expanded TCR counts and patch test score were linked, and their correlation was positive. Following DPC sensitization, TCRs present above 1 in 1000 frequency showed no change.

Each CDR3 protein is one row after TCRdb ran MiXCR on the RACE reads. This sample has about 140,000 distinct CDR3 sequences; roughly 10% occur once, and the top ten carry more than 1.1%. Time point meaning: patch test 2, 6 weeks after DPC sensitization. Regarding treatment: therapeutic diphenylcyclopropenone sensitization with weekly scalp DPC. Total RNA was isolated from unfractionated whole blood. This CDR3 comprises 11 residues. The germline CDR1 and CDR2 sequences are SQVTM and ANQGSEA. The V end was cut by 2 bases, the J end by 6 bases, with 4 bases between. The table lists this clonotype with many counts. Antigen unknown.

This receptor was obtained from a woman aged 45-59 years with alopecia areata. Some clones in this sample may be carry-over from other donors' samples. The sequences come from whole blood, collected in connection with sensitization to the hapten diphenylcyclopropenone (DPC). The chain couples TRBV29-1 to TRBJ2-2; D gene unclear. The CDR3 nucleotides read TGCAGCGTTGAACGGGCCGGGGAGCTGTTTTTT. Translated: CSVERAGELFF.